This is a list of T cell receptor beta chains from one sample in a study of blood T cell repertoires in COVID-19. Profiling relied on immunoSEQ multiplex PCR, and the TCRdb table lists in-frame clones only, not all of them. The profile shows around 270,000 clones, around 89% of them singletons. The specimen sequenced was peripheral blood. These receptors were collected from a middle-aged man with acute or convalescent COVID-19. Both conserved end residues are part of each CDR3. Each record gives: CDR3 DNA, CDR3 protein, J gene, V gene, clone size, D gene. The D gene is left open where the match is weak. Clone size is given for some rows only: seen once, a few or many times, or a class if the clone is expanded.

CDR3 DNA: TGTGCCAGCTCTCGAGGGGGGACAGGGTATAACTATGGCTACACCTTC
CDR3 protein: CASSRGGTGYNYGYTF
J gene: TRBJ1-2
V gene: TRBV2
clone size: NA
D gene: TRBD1

CDR3 DNA: TGTGCCAGCAGCCCGGGACAGGGTAGTGAAAAACTGTTTTTT
CDR3 protein: CASSPGQGSEKLFF
J gene: TRBJ1-4
V gene: TRBV7-2
clone size: few
D gene: TRBD1

CDR3 DNA: TGCGCCAGCAGCTCCGGGGAATACACCGGGGAGCTGTTTTTT
CDR3 protein: CASSSGEYTGELFF
J gene: TRBJ2-2
V gene: TRBV5-1
clone size: NA
D gene: NA

CDR3 DNA: TGTGCCAGCAGCCGCGAACAGGGACGGTACAATGAGCAGTTCTTC
CDR3 protein: CASSREQGRYNEQFF
J gene: TRBJ2-1
V gene: TRBV3-1/TRBV3-2
clone size: NA
D gene: NA

CDR3 DNA: TGTGCCAGCAGCCCCAGGGGGACCTACGAGCAGTACTTC
CDR3 protein: CASSPRGTYEQYF
J gene: TRBJ2-7
V gene: TRBV9
clone size: NA
D gene: TRBD1

CDR3 DNA: TGCGCCAGCTCACCGGGACAGGCCACAGATACGCAGTATTTT
CDR3 protein: CASSPGQATDTQYF
J gene: TRBJ2-3
V gene: TRBV5-1
clone size: once
D gene: TRBD1

CDR3 DNA: TGTGCCAGTAGTCCCGGACAGGGGCCGCGAGGGGAGCAGTACTTC
CDR3 protein: CASSPGQGPRGEQYF
J gene: TRBJ2-7
V gene: TRBV19
clone size: once
D gene: TRBD1

CDR3 DNA: TGTGCCAGCAGCTTGGGAAATGGGGCAGTTACAGATACGCAGTATTTT
CDR3 protein: CASSLGNGAVTDTQYF
J gene: TRBJ2-3
V gene: TRBV5-5
clone size: NA
D gene: NA

CDR3 DNA: TGTGCCAGCTCACCTCAAAGACAGGGTAGTAACTACGAGCAGTACTTC
CDR3 protein: CASSPQRQGSNYEQYF
J gene: TRBJ2-7
V gene: TRBV18
clone size: NA
D gene: TRBD1

CDR3 DNA: TGTGCCAGCAGTCAACAGACAGCATATGGCTACACCTTC
CDR3 protein: CASSQQTAYGYTF
J gene: TRBJ1-2
V gene: TRBV12-3/TRBV12-4
clone size: NA
D gene: NA

CDR3 DNA: TGTGCCAGCAGCCACTCAGGGGGCTACGAGCAGTACTTC
CDR3 protein: CASSHSGGYEQYF
J gene: TRBJ2-7
V gene: TRBV11-2
clone size: NA
D gene: TRBD1

CDR3 DNA: TGTGCCAGCAGCCAAGATCGGATGGGGGGTACGCAGTATTTT
CDR3 protein: CASSQDRMGGTQYF
J gene: TRBJ2-3
V gene: TRBV3-1/TRBV3-2
clone size: NA
D gene: NA

CDR3 DNA: TGTGCCAGCAGTGAAGAGGAGCACTCTGGAAACACCATATATTTT
CDR3 protein: CASSEEEHSGNTIYF
J gene: TRBJ1-3
V gene: TRBV6-1
clone size: once
D gene: NA

CDR3 DNA: TGTGCCAGCAGCTCCAGTCGGCTAGCGAATGAGCAGTTCTTC
CDR3 protein: CASSSSRLANEQFF
J gene: TRBJ2-1
V gene: TRBV11-2
clone size: NA
D gene: NA

CDR3 DNA: TGTGCCACCAGTGATTCGGTCCCGGGGGGAAAACTGTTTTTT
CDR3 protein: CATSDSVPGGKLFF
J gene: TRBJ1-4
V gene: TRBV24-1
clone size: NA
D gene: NA

CDR3 DNA: TGTGCCAGCAGCTGGGGGGGATCTAATGAAAAACTGTTTTTT
CDR3 protein: CASSWGGSNEKLFF
J gene: TRBJ1-4
V gene: TRBV7-9
clone size: NA
D gene: NA

CDR3 DNA: TGTGCCAGCCGCCCCCTTCGGTACGGGAACACTGAAGCTTTCTTT
CDR3 protein: CASRPLRYGNTEAFF
J gene: TRBJ1-1
V gene: TRBV28
clone size: NA
D gene: NA

CDR3 DNA: TGTGCCTGGAGTGTTAGGGGCACCGGGGAGCTGTTTTTT
CDR3 protein: CAWSVRGTGELFF
J gene: TRBJ2-2
V gene: TRBV30
clone size: NA
D gene: NA

CDR3 DNA: TGTGCCAGCAGCTTGGGAGGAGTTAGCAATCAGCCCCAGCATTTT
CDR3 protein: CASSLGGVSNQPQHF
J gene: TRBJ1-5
V gene: TRBV5-8
clone size: NA
D gene: NA

CDR3 DNA: TGTGCCAGCAGCTTGCGGGGGCCGGTCACAGATACGCAGTATTTT
CDR3 protein: CASSLRGPVTDTQYF
J gene: TRBJ2-3
V gene: TRBV7-7
clone size: NA
D gene: NA

CDR3 DNA: TGTGCCAGTTCGGGACAATTGAACACTGAAGCTTTCTTT
CDR3 protein: CASSGQLNTEAFF
J gene: TRBJ1-1
V gene: TRBV6-6
clone size: NA
D gene: NA

CDR3 DNA: TGTGCCAGCAGGGGGACAGGGGAGCCCTCACCCCTCCACTTT
CDR3 protein: CASRGTGEPSPLHF
J gene: TRBJ1-6
V gene: TRBV6-5
clone size: NA
D gene: TRBD1

CDR3 DNA: TGCGCCAGCAGTGTGGGAGGGTACACTGAAGCTTTCTTT
CDR3 protein: CASSVGGYTEAFF
J gene: TRBJ1-1
V gene: TRBV10-1
clone size: NA
D gene: NA

CDR3 DNA: TGTGCCAGCAGCTGGGGACAGTTGGTAGGGGAGCAGTACTTC
CDR3 protein: CASSWGQLVGEQYF
J gene: TRBJ2-7
V gene: TRBV11-1
clone size: NA
D gene: TRBD1

CDR3 DNA: TGTGCTAGTGGTTTGGCCCATTCAGCGGTCCCGCAGTATTTT
CDR3 protein: CASGLAHSAVPQYF
J gene: TRBJ2-3
V gene: TRBV12-5
clone size: NA
D gene: NA

CDR3 DNA: TGTGCCAGCAGTCCAGCCGGGACAGGGGTTGTTGAAGCTTTCTTT
CDR3 protein: CASSPAGTGVVEAFF
J gene: TRBJ1-1
V gene: TRBV27
clone size: NA
D gene: TRBD1

CDR3 DNA: TGTGCCAGCAGCTTACAGGTCTTCACAGATACGCAGTATTTT
CDR3 protein: CASSLQVFTDTQYF
J gene: TRBJ2-3
V gene: TRBV7-8
clone size: NA
D gene: NA

CDR3 DNA: TGTGCCAGCAGTCGGAGTCGCGGCTACACCTTC
CDR3 protein: CASSRSRGYTF
J gene: TRBJ1-2
V gene: TRBV12-3/TRBV12-4
clone size: NA
D gene: NA

CDR3 DNA: TGTGCCAGCAGCTTAACCGCCAGCGGGGGGAGCGAGCAGTACTTC
CDR3 protein: CASSLTASGGSEQYF
J gene: TRBJ2-7
V gene: TRBV7-2
clone size: NA
D gene: TRBD2

CDR3 DNA: TGTGCCAGCAGCCAGGGGCGGTCCGGGGGCTACACCTTC
CDR3 protein: CASSQGRSGGYTF
J gene: TRBJ1-2
V gene: TRBV3-1/TRBV3-2
clone size: NA
D gene: NA

CDR3 DNA: TGCGCCAGCAGCGAGACAGGAGCTTCACCCCTCCACTTT
CDR3 protein: CASSETGASPLHF
J gene: TRBJ1-6
V gene: TRBV5-1
clone size: NA
D gene: NA

CDR3 DNA: TGTGCCAGCAGTTTTCGGGACTGGACCTACAATGAGCAGTTCTTC
CDR3 protein: CASSFRDWTYNEQFF
J gene: TRBJ2-1
V gene: TRBV6-2/TRBV6-3
clone size: once
D gene: NA

CDR3 DNA: TGTGCCAGCCGGCCCACAGGCGGAAACACCATATATTTT
CDR3 protein: CASRPTGGNTIYF
J gene: TRBJ1-3
V gene: TRBV27
clone size: NA
D gene: NA

CDR3 DNA: TGCGCCAGCAGCCAAGATTGGCCGGGATCCAGCTACGAGCAGTACTTC
CDR3 protein: CASSQDWPGSSYEQYF
J gene: TRBJ2-7
V gene: TRBV4-1
clone size: NA
D gene: NA

CDR3 DNA: TGTGCCAGCAGCGTCACAGGGTCCGGGGCCAACGTCCTGACTTTC
CDR3 protein: CASSVTGSGANVLTF
J gene: TRBJ2-6
V gene: TRBV9
clone size: NA
D gene: NA

CDR3 DNA: TGTGCGTCGGGTCAGGGGCCCGGGGCCAACGTCCTGACTTTC
CDR3 protein: CASGQGPGANVLTF
J gene: TRBJ2-6
V gene: TRBV19
clone size: NA
D gene: NA

CDR3 DNA: TGTGCCAGCAGCTTAAGCAGGGGGCATTTCTCTGGGGCCAACGTCCTGACTTTC
CDR3 protein: CASSLSRGHFSGANVLTF
J gene: TRBJ2-6
V gene: TRBV7-6
clone size: NA
D gene: TRBD1

CDR3 DNA: TGCGCCAGCAGTGAGCCGGGATCCTCCTCACCCCTCCACTTT
CDR3 protein: CASSEPGSSSPLHF
J gene: TRBJ1-6
V gene: TRBV10-2
clone size: NA
D gene: NA

CDR3 DNA: TGTGCCAGCAGCCCGGCGAGTGGCAGGTTGAACACTGAAGCTTTCTTT
CDR3 protein: CASSPASGRLNTEAFF
J gene: TRBJ1-1
V gene: TRBV27
clone size: NA
D gene: NA

CDR3 DNA: TGTGCCAGCAGCTCTAACAGGGGATCCTCTGGCTACACCTTC
CDR3 protein: CASSSNRGSSGYTF
J gene: TRBJ1-2
V gene: TRBV11-1
clone size: NA
D gene: TRBD1

CDR3 DNA: TGTGCCAGCAGCTTGTTTGCAGGGATCCACACTGAAGCTTTCTTT
CDR3 protein: CASSLFAGIHTEAFF
J gene: TRBJ1-1
V gene: TRBV7-2
clone size: NA
D gene: NA

CDR3 DNA: TGCGCCAGCAGGACACAACCCCCCACAGATACGCAGTATTTT
CDR3 protein: CASRTQPPTDTQYF
J gene: TRBJ2-3
V gene: TRBV5-1
clone size: NA
D gene: NA

CDR3 DNA: TGTGCCAGCCGACAGGGGGCTGGTTCCGGGGAAAAACTGTTTTTT
CDR3 protein: CASRQGAGSGEKLFF
J gene: TRBJ1-4
V gene: TRBV27
clone size: NA
D gene: TRBD1

CDR3 DNA: TGCGCCCGCGCGACAGGGAATCAGCCCCAGCATTTT
CDR3 protein: CARATGNQPQHF
J gene: TRBJ1-5
V gene: TRBV23-1
clone size: NA
D gene: TRBD1

CDR3 DNA: TGTGCCAGCAGCTTGTCACAGGGGTCGAACTATGGCTACACCTTC
CDR3 protein: CASSLSQGSNYGYTF
J gene: TRBJ1-2
V gene: TRBV7-9
clone size: NA
D gene: TRBD1